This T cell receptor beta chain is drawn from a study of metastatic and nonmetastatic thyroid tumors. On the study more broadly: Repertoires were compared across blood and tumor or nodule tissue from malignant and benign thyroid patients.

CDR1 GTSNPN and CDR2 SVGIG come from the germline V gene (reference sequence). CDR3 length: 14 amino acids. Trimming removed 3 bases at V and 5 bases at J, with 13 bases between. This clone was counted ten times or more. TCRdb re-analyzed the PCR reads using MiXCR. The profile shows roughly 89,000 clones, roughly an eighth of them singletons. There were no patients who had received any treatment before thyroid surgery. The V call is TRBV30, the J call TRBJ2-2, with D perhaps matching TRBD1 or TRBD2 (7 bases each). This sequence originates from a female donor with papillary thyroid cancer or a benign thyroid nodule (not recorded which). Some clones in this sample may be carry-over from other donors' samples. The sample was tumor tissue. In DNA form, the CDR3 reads TGTGCCTGGAGGACAGGGAGGGGGACCGGGGAGCTGTTTTTT. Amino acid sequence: CAWRTGRGTGELFF.